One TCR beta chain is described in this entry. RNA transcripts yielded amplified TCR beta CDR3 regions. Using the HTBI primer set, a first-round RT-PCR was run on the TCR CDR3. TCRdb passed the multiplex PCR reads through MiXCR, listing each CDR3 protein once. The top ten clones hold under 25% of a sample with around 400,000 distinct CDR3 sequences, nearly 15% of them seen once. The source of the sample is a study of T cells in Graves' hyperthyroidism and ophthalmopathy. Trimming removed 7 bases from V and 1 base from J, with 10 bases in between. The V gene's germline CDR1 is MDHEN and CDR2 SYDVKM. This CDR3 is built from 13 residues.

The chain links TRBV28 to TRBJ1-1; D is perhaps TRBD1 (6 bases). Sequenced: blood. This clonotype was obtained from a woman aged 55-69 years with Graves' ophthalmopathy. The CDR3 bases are TGTGCCAGCACTGTAGGGGGGAACACTGAAGCTTTCTTT. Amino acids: CASTVGGNTEAFF.